These T cell receptor beta chains were read from a single sample in a study of T cells in Graves' hyperthyroidism and ophthalmopathy. TCRdb used MiXCR to reprocess the multiplex PCR reads, holding one entry per CDR3 protein. This table holds a few hundred thousand distinct CDR3 sequences, approximately 25% found once. Sequencing was carried out using blood. Receptor source: a man over 45 with Graves' hyperthyroidism. CDR3s include the opening cysteine and the closing phenylalanine or tryptophan. The order of the fields is J gene, clone size, V gene, CDR3 length, D gene, CDR3 protein, CDR3 DNA. A D gene is named only where the DNA matches it firmly. Some rows mark clone size as missing; the rest say once, few, many or name a class of expanded clone.

J gene: TRBJ2-4
clone size: many
V gene: TRBV27
CDR3 length: 16
D gene: NA
CDR3 protein: CASSMPDSLAKNIQYF
CDR3 DNA: TGTGCCAGCAGTATGCCCGACAGCCTAGCCAAAAACATTCAGTACTTC

J gene: TRBJ2-1
clone size: many
V gene: TRBV11-3
CDR3 length: 16
D gene: TRBD2
CDR3 protein: CASSLDHGRVSSEQFF
CDR3 DNA: TGTGCCAGCAGCTTAGATCACGGGAGGGTTAGTTCGGAGCAGTTCTTC

J gene: TRBJ1-2
clone size: NA
V gene: TRBV5-4
CDR3 length: 16
D gene: NA
CDR3 protein: CASSLGGGSNLHGYTF
CDR3 DNA: TGTGCCAGCAGCTTGGGCGGGGGGAGCAACCTCCATGGCTACACCTTC

J gene: TRBJ1-3
clone size: few
V gene: TRBV28
CDR3 length: 14
D gene: NA
CDR3 protein: CASNSGEEGNTIYF
CDR3 DNA: TGTGCCAGCAACTCAGGGGAGGAGGGAAACACCATATATTTT

J gene: TRBJ2-7
clone size: many
V gene: TRBV27
CDR3 length: 15
D gene: NA
CDR3 protein: CASSPRQPGAYEQYF
CDR3 DNA: TGTGCCAGCAGTCCTCGACAGCCCGGGGCCTACGAGCAGTACTTC

J gene: TRBJ1-3
clone size: NA
V gene: TRBV6-6
CDR3 length: 11
D gene: NA
CDR3 protein: CASSYMGSVYF
CDR3 DNA: TGTGCCAGCAGTTACATGGGATCCGTATATTTT

J gene: TRBJ2-4
clone size: few
V gene: TRBV7-2
CDR3 length: 16
D gene: TRBD2
CDR3 protein: CASSAPGRESKNIQYF
CDR3 DNA: TGTGCCAGCAGCGCCCCCGGGCGGGAGTCCAAAAACATTCAGTACTTC

J gene: TRBJ2-7
clone size: many
V gene: TRBV11-2
CDR3 length: 15
D gene: NA
CDR3 protein: CASSLELSGAYEQYF
CDR3 DNA: TGTGCCAGCAGCTTAGAGTTGTCAGGGGCCTACGAGCAGTACTTC

J gene: TRBJ1-1
clone size: few
V gene: TRBV18
CDR3 length: 13
D gene: TRBD1
CDR3 protein: CASSLKQGAEAFF
CDR3 DNA: TGTGCCAGCTCACTAAAACAGGGGGCTGAAGCTTTCTTT

J gene: TRBJ2-7
clone size: many
V gene: TRBV3-1
CDR3 length: 13
D gene: NA
CDR3 protein: CASSQDSSYEQYF
CDR3 DNA: TGTGCCAGCAGCCAAGATTCCAGCTACGAGCAGTACTTC

J gene: TRBJ2-1
clone size: many
V gene: TRBV28
CDR3 length: 15
D gene: NA
CDR3 protein: CASSPGGHLKNEQFF
CDR3 DNA: TGTGCCAGCAGTCCGGGGGGACACCTTAAAAATGAGCAGTTCTTC

J gene: TRBJ2-1
clone size: many
V gene: TRBV11-3
CDR3 length: 16
D gene: NA
CDR3 protein: CASSLVAASSYNEQFF
CDR3 DNA: TGTGCCAGCAGCTTAGTAGCGGCGAGCTCCTACAATGAGCAGTTCTTC

J gene: TRBJ2-7
clone size: NA
V gene: TRBV28
CDR3 length: 17
D gene: TRBD2
CDR3 protein: CASRRGDPSGDPDEQYF
CDR3 DNA: TGTGCCAGCCGACGGGGGGACCCTAGCGGAGACCCCGACGAGCAGTACTTC

J gene: TRBJ2-3
clone size: NA
V gene: TRBV20-1
CDR3 length: 15
D gene: NA
CDR3 protein: CSARTIWASTDTQYF
CDR3 DNA: TGCAGTGCCAGGACCATTTGGGCTAGCACAGATACGCAGTATTTT

J gene: TRBJ2-7
clone size: many
V gene: TRBV7-2
CDR3 length: 15
D gene: NA
CDR3 protein: CASSLSRVSSYEQYF
CDR3 DNA: TGTGCCAGCAGCCTGAGTCGGGTCTCCTCCTACGAGCAGTACTTC

J gene: TRBJ2-1
clone size: NA
V gene: TRBV6-6
CDR3 length: 17
D gene: NA
CDR3 protein: CASSYSRKESSYNEQFF
CDR3 DNA: TGTGCCAGCAGTTACTCGAGGAAAGAAAGCTCCTACAATGAGCAGTTCTTC

J gene: TRBJ2-7
clone size: many
V gene: TRBV2
CDR3 length: 15
D gene: TRBD2
CDR3 protein: CASSGQSGRGYEQYF
CDR3 DNA: TGTGCCAGCAGCGGCCAGAGCGGGAGGGGGTACGAGCAGTACTTC

J gene: TRBJ2-3
clone size: NA
V gene: TRBV6-2/TRBV6-3
CDR3 length: 18
D gene: NA
CDR3 protein: CASSYSFGAGILTDTQYF
CDR3 DNA: TGTGCCAGCAGTTACTCGTTCGGGGCAGGGATTCTCACAGATACGCAGTATTTT

J gene: TRBJ2-7
clone size: many
V gene: TRBV18
CDR3 length: 14
D gene: TRBD2
CDR3 protein: CASSFKREQGEQYF
CDR3 DNA: TGTGCCAGCTCATTTAAGCGGGAGCAAGGCGAGCAGTACTTC

J gene: TRBJ2-7
clone size: many
V gene: TRBV5-1
CDR3 length: 14
D gene: NA
CDR3 protein: CASSSGLPTYEQYF
CDR3 DNA: TGCGCCAGCAGCTCGGGACTTCCGACCTACGAGCAGTACTTC

J gene: TRBJ2-3
clone size: many
V gene: TRBV27
CDR3 length: 14
D gene: NA
CDR3 protein: CASSLRGGTDTQYF
CDR3 DNA: TGTGCCAGCAGTCTCAGGGGGGGCACAGATACGCAGTATTTT

J gene: TRBJ1-5
clone size: many
V gene: TRBV28
CDR3 length: 15
D gene: TRBD1
CDR3 protein: CASSMGGQGAQPQHF
CDR3 DNA: TGTGCCAGCAGCATGGGGGGGCAGGGGGCTCAGCCCCAGCATTTT

J gene: TRBJ1-1
clone size: NA
V gene: TRBV29-1
CDR3 length: 11
D gene: NA
CDR3 protein: CSVEKNTEAFF
CDR3 DNA: TGCAGCGTTGAAAAGAACACTGAAGCTTTCTTT

J gene: TRBJ2-7
clone size: few
V gene: TRBV12-3/TRBV12-4
CDR3 length: 15
D gene: TRBD1
CDR3 protein: CASRRRTGGRGEQYF
CDR3 DNA: TGTGCCAGCAGACGAAGGACAGGGGGCCGTGGCGAGCAGTACTTC